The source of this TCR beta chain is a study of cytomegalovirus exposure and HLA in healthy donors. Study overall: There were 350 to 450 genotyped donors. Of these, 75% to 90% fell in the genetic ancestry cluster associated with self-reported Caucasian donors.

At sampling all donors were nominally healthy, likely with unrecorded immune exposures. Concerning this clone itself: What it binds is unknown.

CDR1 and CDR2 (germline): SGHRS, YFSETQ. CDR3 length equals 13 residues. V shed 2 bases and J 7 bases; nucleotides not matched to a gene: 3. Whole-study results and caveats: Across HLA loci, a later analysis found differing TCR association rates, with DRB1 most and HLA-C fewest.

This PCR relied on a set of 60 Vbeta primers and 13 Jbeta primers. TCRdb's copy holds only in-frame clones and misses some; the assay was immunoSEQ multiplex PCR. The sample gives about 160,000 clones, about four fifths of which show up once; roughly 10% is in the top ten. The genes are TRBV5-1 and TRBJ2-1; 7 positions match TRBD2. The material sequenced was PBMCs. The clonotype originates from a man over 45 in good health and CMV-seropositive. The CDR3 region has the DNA TGCGCCAGCAGCTTCGGGGGGACGAATGAGCAGTTCTTC. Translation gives CASSFGGTNEQFF.